Following are 27 T cell receptor beta chains from one sample sequenced in a study of T cells in Graves' hyperthyroidism and ophthalmopathy. TCR beta CDR3 sequences were amplified from RNA transcripts. In the first-round RT-PCR of the TCR CDR3, the HTBI primer set was used. TCRdb recomputed calls from the multiplex PCR reads with MiXCR, one row per CDR3 protein. The table includes 340,000 or so distinct CDR3 sequences, 16% detected once. The specimen sequenced was blood. These receptors all stem from a man aged 30 to 39 with Graves' hyperthyroidism.

Ten or more counts support this clonotype. The rearrangement joins TRBV20-1 to TRBJ2-5; possibly TRBD1 or TRBD2 for D (5 bases each). Germline CDR1 is DFQATT and CDR2 is SNEGSKA (reference sequence). Trimming shortened V by 6 bases and J by 0 bases, and 11 bases separated the two germline ends. CDR3 length: 13 amino acids. Here the CDR3 DNA reads TGCAGTGCCCCGAAGGGACACCAAGAGACCCAGTACTTC. Its translation is CSAPKGHQETQYF.

The gene calls are TRBV6-1 and TRBJ1-5; 7 bases are shared with TRBD1. Looked up from germline, CDR1 is MNHNS and CDR2 is SASEGT. The CDR3 has 14 residues. The V segment lost 5 bases and the J segment 4 bases; nucleotides outside the gene matches: 5. The CDR3 nucleotides are TGTGCCAGCAGTTGGACAGGAGAGAATCAGCCCCAGCATTTT. Encoded protein: CASSWTGENQPQHF.

This clonotype was recorded at least ten times. The chain recombines TRBV20-1 with TRBJ2-7, with TRBD1 as a possible D gene (6 bases). The CDR3 contains 13 residues. CDR1 is DFQATT, CDR2 SNEGSKA, per germline (reference sequence). Trimming stripped 0 bases from V and 9 bases from J, with 15 bases between. The CDR3 region has the DNA TGCAGTGCTAGAGATCAGACAGGCAGGGGGCAGTACTTC. Its protein product is CSARDQTGRGQYF.

This clonotype was recorded a few times. V and J are TRBV5-5 and TRBJ2-7; tentative D call: TRBD2 (6 bases). Per the germline V gene, CDR1 is SGHKS and CDR2 is YYEKEE (reference sequence). The CDR3 runs to 13 residues. V dropped 5 bases and J dropped 3 bases, with 12 bases sitting between them. The CDR3 here is CASSLTRNYEQYF. The DNA for the CDR3 is TGTGCCAGCAGTCTGACTAGGAACTACGAGCAGTACTTC.

This clonotype was picked up many times. The CDR3 nucleotides are TGTGCCAGCAGCCCGACAGGGTCAGCTGGAAACACCATATATTTT. Translated: CASSPTGSAGNTIYF. The chain combines TRBV3-1 with TRBJ1-3; 7 nucleotides line up with TRBD1. Germline CDR1 is LGHDT and CDR2 is YNNKEL (reference sequence). CDR3 length equals 15 residues. V shed 4 bases, J shed 2 bases, and the junction held 5 bases outside the gene matches.

This clonotype was detected only once. The rearrangement joins TRBV4-1 to TRBJ2-1; D remains unclear. CDR1 is MGHRA and CDR2 is YSYEKL in the germline V gene. Trimming removed 6 bases from V and 2 bases from J, with 14 bases in between. The CDR3 runs to 15 residues. For the CDR3, the DNA is TGCGCCAGCAGACTCCAATCTCTCCCCTACAATGAGCAGTTCTTC. Its protein is CASRLQSLPYNEQFF.

This clonotype was detected many times. The junction and the germline gene differ at one end; a read error may be behind it. The chain combines TRBV28 with TRBJ1-5, with D possibly TRBD1 on 5 matching bases. The V gene's germline CDR1 is MDHEN and CDR2 SYDVKM. The CDR3 covers 11 residues. Here the CDR3 reads CASRRRPGRDF. CDR3 bases: TGTGCCAGCAGGAGAAGGCCGGGACGAGATTTT.

This clonotype appeared a few times. V and J are TRBV3-1 and TRBJ1-3; D gene ambiguous. CDR1 and CDR2 from the germline V gene are LGHDT and YNNKEL (reference sequence). V dropped 2 bases and J dropped 0 bases, with 23 bases sitting between them. CDR3 length: 20 amino acids. CDR3 nucleotide sequence: TGTGCCAGCAGCCAAACCGGATTGGGTTACGGTAAAACCTCTGGAAACACCATATATTTT. This encodes CASSQTGLGYGKTSGNTIYF. The full variable domain, its missing parts supplied by reference TRBV3-1 and TRBJ1-3, is DTAVSQTPKYLVTQMGNDKSIKCEQNLGHDTMYWYKQDSKKFLKIMFSYNNKELIINETVPNRFSPKSPDKAHLNLHINSLELGDSAVYFCASSQTGLGYGKTSGNTIYFGEGSWLTVV.

V usage is TRBV6-1 and J usage is TRBJ2-7; tentatively, D is TRBD1 (6 bases). Germline CDR1 and CDR2: MNHNS and SASEGT. The CDR3 length is 14 residues. The V end was cut by 5 bases, the J end by 8 bases, with 19 bases between. CDR3 loop: CASSRTQTGVKQYF. The CDR3 DNA reads TGTGCCAGCAGTAGAACCCAGACAGGAGTCAAGCAGTACTTC.

This clonotype was observed at least ten times. The chain has TRBV11-2 and TRBJ2-3, with 10 bases fitting TRBD1. The germline CDR1 and CDR2 sequences are SGHAT and FQNNGV. The CDR3 is made up of 16 amino acids. Trimming took 4 bases from V and 4 from J; bases not matched to a gene: 8. The CDR3 loop reads CASSWIGQGGPDTQYF. The CDR3 DNA reads as TGTGCCAGCAGCTGGATAGGACAGGGGGGGCCAGATACGCAGTATTTT.

This clonotype was picked up many times. This chain joins TRBV7-9 and TRBJ1-2; D may be TRBD1 (6 bases). CDR1 and CDR2 (germline): SEHNR, FQNEAQ (reference sequence). The CDR3 sequence is 13 residues long. The germline V and J ends were trimmed by 5 bases and 11 bases, with 18 bases remaining between them. CDR3 residues: CASSPDSPLLYTF. The CDR3 nucleotides are TGTGCCAGCAGCCCGGACAGCCCCCTATTGTACACCTTC.

This clonotype has ten or more counts. The rearrangement links TRBV28 to TRBJ2-7; D might be TRBD2 (6 bases). CDR1 and CDR2 (germline): MDHEN, SYDVKM. V was trimmed by 5 bases and J by 6 bases, leaving 20 bases between them. CDR3 length: 15 amino acids. The CDR3 spells CASSPPPGSLLEQYF. CDR3 nucleotide sequence: TGTGCCAGCAGTCCCCCCCCCGGGAGCCTCCTCGAGCAGTACTTC.

This clonotype was observed many times. The chain joins TRBV5-1 to TRBJ1-1, with no clear D. In germline, CDR1 is SGHRS, CDR2 YFSETQ. CDR3 length: 14 amino acids. The germline V and J ends were trimmed by 4 bases and 0 bases, with 10 bases remaining between them. The chain's CDR3 is CASSADGMNTEAFF. In DNA, the CDR3 is TGCGCCAGCAGCGCCGACGGGATGAACACTGAAGCTTTCTTT.

This clonotype has only a few counts. The V and J genes are TRBV7-8 and TRBJ2-7, with no clear D. This CDR3 spans 14 amino acids. Germline V gives CDR1 SGHVS, CDR2 FQNEAQ. The V end was cut by 1 base, the J end by 3 bases, with 10 bases between. CDR3 coding DNA: TGTGCCAGCAGCTTAGAGCGACACCACTACGAGCAGTACTTC. Translation: CASSLERHHYEQYF.

The chain uses TRBV9 and TRBJ2-1, with D uncertain. CDR3 length: 14 residues. The V end was cut by 6 bases, the J end by 3 bases, with 13 bases between. The V gene's germline CDR1 is SGDLS and CDR2 YYNGEE. CDR3 protein: CASTDGSGYNEQFF. The CDR3 nucleotides are TGTGCCAGCACCGATGGTTCAGGCTACAATGAGCAGTTCTTC. Full variable domain (remainder filled in from reference TRBV9 and TRBJ2-1): DSGVTQTPKHLITATGQRVTLRCSPRSGDLSVYWYQQSLDQGLQFLIQYYNGEERAKGNILERFSAQQFPDLHSELNLSSLELGDSALYFCASTDGSGYNEQFFGPGTRLTVL.

This clonotype was seen repeatedly, ten times or more. The chain employs TRBV12-3 or TRBV12-4 and TRBJ2-7, with D unclear. The germline V and J ends were trimmed by 8 bases and 0 bases, with 8 bases remaining between them. This CDR3 spans 12 amino acids. CDR3 DNA: TGTGCCAGCGGGTCGCTCTCCTACGAGCAGTACTTC. Amino acids: CASGSLSYEQYF.

Notes on this clonotype: Since a much larger clone is just one base distant, this may be a read error. The chain is built from TRBV12-5 and TRBJ1-6; D not resolved. This CDR3 spans 17 amino acids. Germline-derived CDR1 and CDR2 are LGHNT and FRNRAP. The CDR3 loop reads CASGLRAGSSHNSPLHF. The DNA of the CDR3 is TGTGCTAGTGGTTTGAGGGCCGGAAGCTCCCATAATTCACCCCTCCACTTT.

This clonotype has just a few counts. This chain links TRBV3-1 with TRBJ1-3; 10 bases align to TRBD1. The V segment lost 4 bases and the J segment 1 base; nucleotides outside the gene matches: 1. Germline CDR1 reads LGHDT; CDR2 reads YNNKEL (reference sequence). CDR3 size: 15 residues. The CDR3 is CASSRQGASGNTIYF. The CDR3, as DNA: TGTGCCAGCAGCCGACAGGGGGCATCTGGAAACACCATATATTTT. The entire variable domain, with the rest obtained from reference TRBV3-1 and TRBJ1-3, is as follows: DTAVSQTPKYLVTQMGNDKSIKCEQNLGHDTMYWYKQDSKKFLKIMFSYNNKELIINETVPNRFSPKSPDKAHLNLHINSLELGDSAVYFCASSRQGASGNTIYFGEGSWLTVV.

The gene calls are TRBV5-1 and TRBJ2-3, with 8 nucleotides matching TRBD2. Unmatched junction bases numbered 6, after V lost 4 bases and J lost 5 bases. The germline V gene has CDR1 SGHRS and CDR2 YFSETQ. The CDR3 is 14 amino acids. The CDR3: CASSPPGGQDTQYF. The CDR3 DNA reads TGCGCCAGCAGCCCGCCGGGGGGGCAAGATACGCAGTATTTT.

The sample holds many counts of this clonotype. The DNA for the CDR3 is TGTGCCAGCAGTTCCCCTCGGACGGGGGGGGCCACAGATACGCAGTATTTT. Amino acid sequence: CASSSPRTGGATDTQYF. The chain joins TRBV28 to TRBJ2-3, with TRBD2 identical over 8 bases. V shed 4 bases and J 2 bases; nucleotides not matched to a gene: 11. The CDR3 has 17 residues. Per the germline V gene, CDR1 is MDHEN and CDR2 is SYDVKM.

V is TRBV10-2 and J is TRBJ2-7; a weak D match, TRBD1 (6 bases). CDR1 WSHSY and CDR2 SAAADI come from the germline V gene. The CDR3 sequence is 15 residues long. Trimming shortened V by 5 bases and J by 0 bases, and 14 bases separated the two germline ends. CDR3 DNA sequence: TGCGCCAGCAGTCCCCACGACAGGAGCTCCTACGAGCAGTACTTC. This gives the protein CASSPHDRSSYEQYF.

This clonotype has a count of ten or more. The chain links TRBV3-1 to TRBJ2-3; D call uncertain. Trimming left V 0 bases short and J 4 bases short, with 8 bases between. This CDR3 has 14 residues. The V gene's germline CDR1 is LGHDT and CDR2 YNNKEL (reference sequence). CDR3 DNA: TGTGCCAGCAGCCAAGATCCTTTAGCAGATACGCAGTATTTT. Residues: CASSQDPLADTQYF.

On this clonotype itself: This may come from a read error, since a much larger clone is one base off. The chain couples TRBV6-2 or TRBV6-3 to TRBJ1-1, with D perhaps matching TRBD1 (5 bases). V was shortened by 4 bases and J by 8 bases, with 17 bases between the two germline ends. CDR3 length: 14 residues. Per germline, CDR1 MNHEY and CDR2 SVGEGT. The CDR3 protein is CASSFWGGGPEAFF. The DNA for the CDR3 is TGTGCCAGCAGTTTCTGGGGGGGGGGACCGGAAGCTTTCTTT.

Notes on this clonotype: This may arise from a read error, as a much more abundant clone is one base away. V is TRBV7-3 and J is TRBJ2-2; perhaps TRBD2 as D (6 bases). V shed 7 bases and J shed 1 base, with 10 bases lying between them. The CDR3 runs to 14 residues. CDR1 and CDR2 from the germline V gene are SGHTA and FQGTGA. In DNA, the CDR3 is TGTGCCAGCAACCGTAGCGGGAACACCGGGGAGCTGTTTTTT. Protein product: CASNRSGNTGELFF.

This clonotype was found many times. This chain connects TRBV20-1 to TRBJ1-5, with a weak D call TRBD1 (6 bases). This CDR3 is 14 amino acids long. Trimming cost V 5 bases and J 0 bases, with 11 bases left between them. Germline lookup yields CDR1 DFQATT and CDR2 SNEGSKA (reference sequence). The CDR3 spells CSARRQDSNQPQHF. CDR3 sequence (DNA): TGCAGTGCTCGGAGACAGGATAGCAATCAGCCCCAGCATTTT.

This clonotype was observed at least ten times. The rearrangement uses TRBV2 and TRBJ2-3; 7 bases line up with TRBD2. Germline V gives CDR1 SNHLY, CDR2 FYNNEI. Trimming removed 2 bases from V and 2 bases from J; junction bases left unmatched: 7. The CDR3 extends over 16 amino acids. CDR3 coding DNA: TGTGCCAGCAGTGAATTGGCTAGCGGCATCACAGATACGCAGTATTTT. Translation gives CASSELASGITDTQYF.

The V and J genes are TRBV19 and TRBJ2-4, with D possibly TRBD1 on 6 matching bases. V lost 3 bases, J lost 3 bases, and 18 bases lay in between. The CDR3 consists of 17 residues. Germline assignment: CDR1 LNHDA and CDR2 SQIVND (reference sequence). The CDR3 bases are TGTGCCAGTAGTATCTCCTTAGGGGGTAGGGTCAAAAACATTCAGTACTTC. Protein product: CASSISLGGRVKNIQYF.